The 10 T cell receptor beta chains presented below share a single source sample, sequenced in a study of T cell changes during pregnancy in multiple sclerosis. Assay used: immunoSEQ multiplex PCR; TCRdb lists only in-frame clones, some missing. Of 50,000 or so clones in the sample, about 90% are singletons; the top ten hold approximately 0.45%. This sample comprised CD4+ T cells from peripheral blood mononuclear cells, obtained after pregnancy. Receptor source: a female donor in good health, enrolled as a control in a pregnancy study.

The rearrangement links TRBV11-3 to TRBJ2-1; D ambiguous. The CDR3 covers 13 residues. Germline CDR1 reads SGHNT; CDR2 reads YENEEA. V was trimmed by 3 bases and J by 5 bases, leaving 8 bases between them. DNA of the CDR3: TGTGCCAGCAGCTTCGGCGGTCACAATGAGCAGTTCTTC. Protein product: CASSFGGHNEQFF.

The rearrangement links TRBV2 to TRBJ1-3; 10 nucleotides line up with TRBD1. This CDR3 has 15 residues. Germline V gene data show CDR1 as SNHLY and CDR2 as FYNNEI. V lost 4 bases, J lost 3 bases, and 3 bases stayed unmatched. The CDR3 region is CASSGQGAYGNTIYF. As DNA, the CDR3 is TGTGCCAGCAGTGGACAGGGGGCTTATGGAAACACCATATATTTT.

The chain has TRBV9 and TRBJ2-3; no firm D call. In germline, CDR1 is SGDLS, CDR2 YYNGEE. The CDR3 runs to 16 residues. V was pared by 0 bases and J by 0 bases, with 11 bases between. The CDR3 nucleotides are TGTGCCAGCAGCGTAGCGCGTGGGCAAAGCACAGATACGCAGTATTTT. This encodes CASSVARGQSTDTQYF.

This clone was seen only once. CDR3 coding DNA: TGCAGTGCTAGTAAGGGGCTTGAGCAGTTCTTC. It specifies CSASKGLEQFF. The V call is TRBV20-1, the J call TRBJ2-1; tentative D call: TRBD1 (5 bases). The V end was cut by 3 bases, the J end by 9 bases, with 9 bases between. Germline V gene lookup returns CDR1 DFQATT and CDR2 SNEGSKA (reference sequence). The CDR3 sequence is 11 residues long.

The chain has TRBV6-6 and TRBJ1-5; D perhaps matches TRBD1 (5 bases). Trimming pared 4 bases from V and 0 bases from J, leaving 10 bases between. This CDR3 is 15 amino acids long. Germline V gene data show CDR1 as MNHNY and CDR2 as SVGAGI (reference sequence). CDR3 coding DNA: TGTGCCAGCAGTTCTCAGGGCCTTAGCAATCAGCCCCAGCATTTT. Translated: CASSSQGLSNQPQHF.

V usage is TRBV5-1 and J usage is TRBJ2-3; 8 positions agree with TRBD1. The CDR3 extends over 16 amino acids. Germline CDR1 SGHRS, CDR2 YFSETQ. V gave up 0 bases and J gave up 1 base; unmatched junction bases: 4. In DNA form, the CDR3 reads TGCGCCAGCAGCTTGGGCAGGGGGCTGGGCACAGATACGCAGTATTTT. Its protein product is CASSLGRGLGTDTQYF.

The J gene is TRBJ2-7, the V gene TRBV11-3, with D hard to call. Germline V lookup: CDR1 SGHNT, CDR2 YENEEA. V was clipped by 5 bases and J by 0 bases, with 8 bases between them. This CDR3 contains 13 residues. The DNA of the CDR3 is TGTGCCAGCAGCCCCCTGAGCTCCTACGAGCAGTACTTC. Its protein product is CASSPLSSYEQYF.

The rearrangement joins TRBV4-2 to TRBJ1-6, with D possibly being TRBD1 (6 bases). The germline CDR1 and CDR2 sequences are LGHNA and YNFKEQ. Trimming cost V 0 bases and J 6 bases, with 15 bases left between them. The CDR3 is 17 amino acids. Written as DNA, the CDR3 is TGTGCCAGCAGCCAAGAAACCCGACAGGACTCTAATTCACCCCTCCACTTT. Encoded protein: CASSQETRQDSNSPLHF.

The rearrangement joins TRBV30 to TRBJ2-7; 9 bases map to TRBD1. Germline loops: CDR1 GTSNPN, CDR2 SVGIG (reference sequence). The ends lost 4 bases at V and 5 bases at J; junction bases unmatched: 6. The CDR3 runs to 13 residues. The CDR3 spells CAWNSQGAHEQYF. In DNA form, the CDR3 reads TGTGCCTGGAACTCACAGGGGGCTCACGAGCAGTACTTC.

This clone has a handful of counts. The chain combines TRBV25-1 with TRBJ1-1, with D possibly matching TRBD1 (6 bases). The V end lost 4 bases, the J end lost 4 bases, and 13 bases lay between the germline ends. Germline V gene data show CDR1 as MGHDK and CDR2 as SYGVNS. CDR3 size: 14 residues. The CDR3 DNA follows: TGTGCCAGCAGTGGACAGGTGGATGGCACTGAAGCTTTCTTT. The encoded protein is CASSGQVDGTEAFF.